This TCR beta chain was found in a study of blood T cell repertoires in COVID-19. Study summary: COVID-19 samples collected from the United States, Italy and Spain covered acute and convalescent phases.

Germline assignment: CDR1 LNHDA and CDR2 SQIVND (reference sequence). The V end lost 8 bases, the J end lost 2 bases, and 12 bases lay between the germline ends. The CDR3 has 13 residues. Data came from immunoSEQ multiplex PCR; TCRdb stores just in-frame clones and leaves some out. Of around 100,000 clones listed, 70% to 90% were seen once; the top ten hold about 3%. V gene TRBV19 combines with J gene TRBJ1-2; possible D gene TRBD1, 5 bases. The sequence was obtained from a man aged 35-49 years with acute or convalescent COVID-19. Sequencing was performed on peripheral blood. In nucleotides, the CDR3 is TGTGCCAGTGGAAGGGGATTCAACTATGGCTACACCTTC. Protein sequence: CASGRGFNYGYTF. The entire variable domain, with the rest obtained from reference TRBV19 and TRBJ1-2, is as follows: DGGITQSPKYLFRKEGQNVTLSCEQNLNHDAMYWYRQDPGQGLRLIYYSQIVNDFQKGDIAEGYSVSREKKESFPLTVTSAQKNPTAFYLCASGRGFNYGYTFGSGTRLTVV.